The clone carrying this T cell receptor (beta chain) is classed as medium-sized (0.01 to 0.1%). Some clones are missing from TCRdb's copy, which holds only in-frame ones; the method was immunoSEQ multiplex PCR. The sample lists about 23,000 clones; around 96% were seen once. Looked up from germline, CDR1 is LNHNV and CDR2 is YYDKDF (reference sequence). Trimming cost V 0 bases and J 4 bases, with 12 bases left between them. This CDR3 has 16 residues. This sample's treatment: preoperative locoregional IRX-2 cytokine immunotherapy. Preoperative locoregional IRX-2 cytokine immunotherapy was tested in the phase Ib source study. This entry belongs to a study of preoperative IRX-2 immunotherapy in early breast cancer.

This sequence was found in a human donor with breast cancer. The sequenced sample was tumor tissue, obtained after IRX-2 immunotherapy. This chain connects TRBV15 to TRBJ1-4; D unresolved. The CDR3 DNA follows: TGTGCCACCAGCAGAGATAAAGGGAAGGGTAATGAAAAACTGTTTTTT. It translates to CATSRDKGKGNEKLFF.